This T cell receptor (beta chain) was sequenced during a study of neurological immune-mediated disorders. CDR1 and CDR2 from the germline V gene are SEHNR and FQNEAQ (reference sequence). The CDR3 loop spans 13 amino acids. V was clipped by 5 bases and J by 6 bases, with 14 bases between them. With 10-nucleotide random UMIs, 5'RACE was used to make the cDNA. Each CDR3 protein gets one entry after TCRdb re-called the 5' RACE reads with MiXCR. Altogether 66,000 or so distinct CDR3 sequences are present, around 3.1% being singletons, with the ten largest covering around 3.7%. This clonotype has at least ten counts.

Sequenced material: PBMCs. The source is a man aged 35 to 55 with multiple sclerosis. This chain joins TRBV7-9 and TRBJ2-7; the D is unclear. The CDR3 sequence is CASSPSLHREQYF. CDR3 DNA sequence: TGTGCCAGCAGCCCCTCCCTACACCGCGAGCAGTACTTC.